Below, 22 T cell receptor beta chains from the same sample are listed, as sequenced in a study of T cell responses to AZD1222 COVID-19 vaccine. Libraries were prepared by immunoSEQ multiplex PCR; TCRdb keeps only in-frame clonotypes and omits some of them. The table records 110,000 to 150,000 clones, 85% to 90% of them present only once. The sequencing here drew on peripheral blood, taken on day 0 of AZD1222 vaccination. The receptors derive from an adult in good health.

V usage is TRBV13 and J usage is TRBJ2-2, with TRBD2 matching over 12 bases. The germline V gene encodes CDR1 PRHDT and CDR2 FYEKMQ (reference sequence). V trimming: 6 bases; J trimming: 4 bases; junction bases outside the gene matches: 6. The CDR3 has 16 amino acids. The CDR3 region has the DNA TGTGCCAGCAGTGCAGGACTAGCGGGGTCCACCGGGGAGCTGTTTTTT. Amino acid sequence: CASSAGLAGSTGELFF.

The chain carries TRBV6-4 and TRBJ2-5; D is unresolved. The CDR3 has 13 residues. Germline-derived CDR1 and CDR2 are MRHNA and SNTAGT. Trimming shortened V by 2 bases and J by 6 bases, and 10 bases separated the two germline ends. For the CDR3, the DNA is TGTGCCAGCAGTGACGGACCGGAAAAGACCCAGTACTTC. Its protein product is CASSDGPEKTQYF.

The chain joins TRBV2 to TRBJ1-1; perhaps TRBD1 as D (5 bases). The CDR3 contains 15 residues. Trimming took off 4 bases at V and 6 bases at J, with 18 bases between the two ends. CDR1 and CDR2 (germline): SNHLY, FYNNEI. This CDR3 is CASSAPKSGTPEAFF. CDR3 coding DNA: TGTGCCAGCAGTGCCCCCAAATCAGGGACCCCTGAAGCTTTCTTT.

This clone was counted between two and nine times. The chain joins TRBV6-5 to TRBJ2-2; a weak D match, TRBD2 (5 bases). Trimming stripped 10 bases from V and 2 bases from J, with 17 bases between. CDR3 size: 15 residues. CDR1 is MNHEY and CDR2 is SVGAGI in the germline V gene. In DNA form, the CDR3 reads TGTGCCACCCGGAGGAGCGGTAGTAACACCGGGGAGCTGTTTTTT. Its protein is CATRRSGSNTGELFF.

The chain employs TRBV27 and TRBJ1-1; 7 bases agree with TRBD1. Germline V gene data show CDR1 as MNHEY and CDR2 as SMNVEV (reference sequence). The CDR3 has 15 amino acids. V lost 1 base to trimming and J lost 5 bases; unmatched junction nucleotides: 7. The CDR3 sequence: CASSLYQGGVTEAFF. The CDR3, as DNA: TGTGCCAGCAGTTTATACCAGGGGGGAGTAACTGAAGCTTTCTTT.

The J gene is TRBJ1-5, the V gene TRBV5-1; D might be TRBD1 (5 bases). The CDR3 sequence is 15 residues long. V was shortened by 0 bases and J by 10 bases, with 17 bases between the two germline ends. Germline CDR1 is SGHRS and CDR2 is YFSETQ. As DNA, the CDR3 is TGCGCCAGCAGCTTGGAATCGGGGGGGTTCGGTCCCCAGCATTTT. Its translation: CASSLESGGFGPQHF.

CDR3 bases: TGTGCCAGCAGCCAATCGACCGGGACTAGCGGGAGGCCTCATAATGAGCAGTTCTTC. Protein: CASSQSTGTSGRPHNEQFF. The chain has TRBV4-2 and TRBJ2-1; 15 bases align to TRBD2. Losses at the gene ends were 2 bases for V and 7 bases for J; bases not matched to a gene: 12. Germline CDR1 LGHNA, CDR2 YNFKEQ. The CDR3 length is 19 residues.

The gene calls are TRBV2 and TRBJ1-2; TRBD1 matches at 7 bases. J was trimmed by 7 bases and V by 8 bases; bases with no gene match: 10. Germline assignment: CDR1 SNHLY and CDR2 FYNNEI. CDR3 length: 13 amino acids. The CDR3 DNA follows: TGTGCCAGCTATGGGACAGCCCCGCGTGGCTACACCTTC. Protein product: CASYGTAPRGYTF.

The chain couples TRBV5-1 to TRBJ2-1, with 14 bases that match TRBD2. The CDR3 extends over 15 amino acids. The V gene end was trimmed by 4 bases and the J gene end by 7 bases; junction bases not matched to a gene: 4. CDR1 and CDR2 (germline): SGHRS, YFSETQ. The CDR3 nucleotides read TGCGCCAGCAGCGCGACTAGCGGGAGGGGAAATGAGCAGTTCTTC. Amino acids: CASSATSGRGNEQFF.

The chain has TRBV5-1 and TRBJ1-5; maybe TRBD1 (6 bases). The CDR3 contains 15 residues. The V end was cut by 0 bases, the J end by 6 bases, with 13 bases between. Germline V CDR1 and CDR2: SGHRS, YFSETQ. The CDR3 nucleotides read TGCGCCAGCAGCTTGGGGGCAGGGGAAGGTCAGCCCCAGCATTTT. Protein sequence: CASSLGAGEGQPQHF.

The V and J genes are TRBV10-3 and TRBJ1-1, with D perhaps TRBD1 (6 bases). The V gene's germline CDR1 is ENHRY and CDR2 SYGVKD. The CDR3 is 15 amino acids. V dropped 0 bases and J dropped 3 bases, with 11 bases sitting between them. CDR3 nucleotides: TGTGCCATCAGTGAGTCGTTTAGGGGGGACACTGAAGCTTTCTTT. It yields the protein CAISESFRGDTEAFF.

The chain combines TRBV19 with TRBJ1-2; 7 bases line up with TRBD1. Germline values: CDR1 LNHDA, CDR2 SQIVND (reference sequence). V trimming: 5 bases; J trimming: 4 bases; junction bases outside the gene matches: 4. The CDR3 is 13 amino acids. CDR3 region: CASSPGTAYGYTF. The CDR3 nucleotides are TGTGCCAGTAGTCCCGGGACAGCCTATGGCTACACCTTC.

The chain is built from TRBV27 and TRBJ1-1, with D uncertain. This CDR3 has 15 residues. From germline, CDR1 is MNHEY and CDR2 SMNVEV (reference sequence). V was trimmed by 0 bases and J by 6 bases, leaving 14 bases between them. The CDR3 DNA is TGTGCCAGCAGTTTATCGAAAGCTAGAGCCCCTGAAGCTTTCTTT. It yields the protein CASSLSKARAPEAFF.

The chain links TRBV30 to TRBJ1-5; D not certain. From germline, CDR1 is GTSNPN and CDR2 SVGIG (reference sequence). Trimming took 4 bases from V and 0 from J, leaving 10 bases between them. This CDR3 region has 14 residues. This CDR3 reads CAWKTPYSNQPQHF. The CDR3 nucleotides are TGTGCCTGGAAAACACCTTATAGCAATCAGCCCCAGCATTTT.

The count of this clone is one. The chain is built from TRBV14 and TRBJ1-6; D remains ambiguous. CDR3 length equals 15 residues. V was pared by 0 bases and J by 6 bases, with 9 bases between. The germline V gene has CDR1 SGHDN and CDR2 FVKESK. In DNA form, the CDR3 reads TGTGCCAGCAGCCAAGAGTCCCGGTCTAATTCACCCCTCCACTTT. This codes for CASSQESRSNSPLHF.

This sequence joins TRBV7-9 and TRBJ2-1, with 9 bases identical to TRBD1. Germline V lookup: CDR1 SEHNR, CDR2 FQNEAQ (reference sequence). The CDR3 spans 15 residues. V gave up 5 bases and J gave up 7 bases; unmatched junction bases: 9. CDR3 nucleotide sequence: TGTGCCAGCAGCCAGACAGGGGGGATCGCGAATGAGCAGTTCTTC. It is translated as CASSQTGGIANEQFF. Supplemented by reference TRBV7-9 and TRBJ2-1, the full variable domain reads DTGVSQNPRHKITKRGQNVTFRCDPISEHNRLYWYRQTLGQGPEFLTYFQNEAQLEKSRLLSDRFSAERPKGSFSTLEIQRTEQGDSAMYLCASSQTGGIANEQFFGPGTRLTVL.

The V call is TRBV7-9, the J call TRBJ1-2; D gene unclear. V shed 3 bases and J shed 6 bases, with 11 bases lying between them. This CDR3 spans 13 amino acids. Looked up from germline, CDR1 is SEHNR and CDR2 is FQNEAQ (reference sequence). The CDR3 coding sequence is TGTGCCAGCAGCTTTCGGGTTTCGGATGGCTACACCTTC. This encodes CASSFRVSDGYTF.

The CDR3 loop is CASSPGTQYEQYF. The CDR3 coding sequence is TGCGCCAGCAGCCCCGGGACTCAATACGAGCAGTACTTC. The V call is TRBV4-1, the J call TRBJ2-7; possible D gene TRBD2, 6 bases. Germline CDR1 MGHRA, CDR2 YSYEKL. The V gene lost 4 bases and the J gene lost 4 bases, with 11 bases spanning the gap. This CDR3 has 13 residues.

This clone was seen a single time. The genes are TRBV30 and TRBJ1-4; no firm D call. Germline V lookup: CDR1 GTSNPN, CDR2 SVGIG (reference sequence). The CDR3 length is 15 residues. The V end lost 3 bases, the J end lost 10 bases, and 21 bases lay between the germline ends. The CDR3 protein is CAWSLGLAPRGKLFF. In DNA form, the CDR3 reads TGTGCCTGGAGCCTCGGTTTAGCCCCCCGGGGAAAACTGTTTTTT.

V gene TRBV18 combines with J gene TRBJ1-6, with TRBD1 identical over 10 bases. Trimming removed 3 bases from V and 5 bases from J; junction bases left unmatched: 1. Germline loops: CDR1 KGHSH, CDR2 LQKENI. The CDR3 runs to 15 residues. The CDR3 bases are TGTGCCAGCTCACCGGGACAGGGGAATAATTCACCCCTCCACTTT. The encoded protein is CASSPGQGNNSPLHF.

V usage is TRBV6-2 or TRBV6-3 and J usage is TRBJ1-4, with unresolved D. CDR3 size: 14 residues. Trimming removed 4 bases at V and 11 bases at J, with 17 bases between. From germline, CDR1 is MNHEY and CDR2 SVGEGT. The CDR3 DNA reads as TGTGCCAGCAGTTGGACTCCCCGGCAAGACAAACTGTTTTTT. Translation: CASSWTPRQDKLFF.

The chain couples TRBV24-1 to TRBJ2-5; D is tentatively TRBD1 or TRBD2 (5 bases each). There are 15 residues in the CDR3. Germline V gene lookup returns CDR1 KGHDR and CDR2 SFDVKD. Trimming removed 8 bases from V and 3 bases from J, with 18 bases in between. The CDR3 here is CATISSRDLKETQYF. The CDR3 bases are TGTGCCACCATCTCCAGCCGGGACCTTAAAGAGACCCAGTACTTC.